This TCR beta chain was captured in a study of blood T cells in healthy people across ages. Study background: About one barcoded TCR beta cDNA was captured per two T cells. Whole-study results and caveats: Diversity was higher, and naive CD4+ cells more numerous, in long-lived donors than in aged donors.

Note on this clonotype: As yet, its antigen is unknown.

V was trimmed by 0 bases and J by 4 bases, leaving 18 bases between them. CDR1 and CDR2 from the germline V gene are ENHRY and SYGVKD. There are 17 residues in the CDR3. With a J-beta primer mix and a sample-barcoded 5' primer, a second PCR ran roughly 7 to 11 cycles. TCRdb called the 5' RACE reads again in MiXCR, with one record for every CDR3 protein. The table lists about 1.5 million distinct CDR3 sequences, 40% to 45% of them singletons. The sequenced material came from blood. The V gene is TRBV10-3, the J gene TRBJ1-2; weak D call: TRBD1 (5 bases). This clonotype was obtained from a woman in her late teens or twenties in good health. The CDR3 DNA reads as TGTGCCATCAGTGAGTCTCTGGCAGGGCTGGGAGTCTATGGCTACACCTTC. Residues: CAISESLAGLGVYGYTF.